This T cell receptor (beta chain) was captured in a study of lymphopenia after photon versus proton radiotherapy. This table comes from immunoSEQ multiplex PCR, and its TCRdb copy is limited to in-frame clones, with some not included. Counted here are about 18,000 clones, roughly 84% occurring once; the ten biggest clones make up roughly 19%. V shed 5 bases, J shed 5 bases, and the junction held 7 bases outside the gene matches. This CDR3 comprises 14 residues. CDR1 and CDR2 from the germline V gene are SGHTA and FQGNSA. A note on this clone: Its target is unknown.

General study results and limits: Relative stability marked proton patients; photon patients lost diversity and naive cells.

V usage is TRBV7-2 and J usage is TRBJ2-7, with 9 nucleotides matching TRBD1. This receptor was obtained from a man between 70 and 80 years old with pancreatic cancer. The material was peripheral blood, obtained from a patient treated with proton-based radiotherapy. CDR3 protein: CASSVGDRDHEQYF. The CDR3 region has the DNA TGTGCCAGCAGCGTAGGGGACAGGGACCACGAGCAGTACTTC.